These 16 T cell receptor beta chains came from one sample sequenced in a study of blood T cells in healthy people across ages. Alongside a J-beta primer mix, a sample-barcoded 5' primer served in a second PCR lasting about 7 to 11 cycles. TCRdb reprocessed the 5' RACE reads with MiXCR, giving one entry per CDR3 protein. The sample lists over 1.5 million distinct CDR3 sequences; 49% were seen once. What was sequenced was blood. The receptors were gathered from a middle-aged woman in good health.

This clonotype has ten or more counts. The gene calls are TRBV7-9 and TRBJ1-2, with D possibly being TRBD1 (5 bases). The CDR3 consists of 14 residues. Germline loops: CDR1 SEHNR, CDR2 FQNEAQ (reference sequence). Trimming pared 5 bases from V and 6 bases from J, leaving 16 bases between. CDR3 protein: CASSLSRRDDGYTF. The CDR3, as DNA: TGTGCCAGCAGCCTCTCACGAAGGGACGATGGCTACACCTTC.

This clonotype was seen a handful of times. This rearrangement joins TRBV4-3 to TRBJ2-5, with 10 positions matching TRBD1. This CDR3 contains 16 residues. The germline V gene has CDR1 LGHNA and CDR2 YSLEER. V lost 1 base to trimming and J lost 2 bases; unmatched junction nucleotides: 4. CDR3 sequence reads: CASSQARTGGQETQYF. CDR3 DNA: TGCGCCAGCAGCCAAGCTCGGACAGGGGGGCAAGAGACCCAGTACTTC.

This clonotype came up a few times. The chain joins TRBV6-2 or TRBV6-3 to TRBJ1-2; D gene uncertain. Deletions cut 5 bases from V and 0 bases from J, with 10 bases between. CDR1 is MNHEY and CDR2 is SVGEGT in the germline V gene. The CDR3 has 14 amino acids. The CDR3 sequence: CASSEGRPNYGYTF. Here the CDR3 DNA reads TGTGCCAGCAGTGAAGGACGCCCTAACTATGGCTACACCTTC.

This clonotype appeared a few times. V is TRBV7-8 and J is TRBJ2-5; 9 bases line up with TRBD1. V shed 5 bases and J 1 base; nucleotides not matched to a gene: 8. The CDR3 loop spans 16 amino acids. CDR1 is SGHVS and CDR2 is FQNEAQ in the germline V gene. The CDR3 DNA reads TGTGCCAGCAGCCCTCGGACAGGGGATGGCCAAGAGACCCAGTACTTC. It yields the protein CASSPRTGDGQETQYF.

In this sample, this clonotype turned up once. The V call is TRBV7-9, the J call TRBJ2-1, with unresolved D. Germline V gives CDR1 SEHNR, CDR2 FQNEAQ (reference sequence). The CDR3 covers 13 residues. V lost 7 bases, J lost 1 base, and 8 bases lay in between. As DNA, the CDR3 is TGTGCCAGCACCGAAATTTCCTACAATGAGCAGTTCTTC. Encoded protein: CASTEISYNEQFF. Variable domain in full (rest from reference TRBV7-9 and TRBJ2-1): DTGVSQNPRHKITKRGQNVTFRCDPISEHNRLYWYRQTLGQGPEFLTYFQNEAQLEKSRLLSDRFSAERPKGSFSTLEIQRTEQGDSAMYLCASTEISYNEQFFGPGTRLTVL.

The V gene is TRBV5-1, the J gene TRBJ2-3; D ambiguous. The CDR3 is 17 amino acids. Germline CDR1 and CDR2: SGHRS and YFSETQ. V was clipped by 0 bases and J by 0 bases, with 14 bases between them. Here the CDR3 DNA reads TGCGCCAGCAGCTTGGACGTGGGGATCACTAGCACAGATACGCAGTATTTT. Its protein is CASSLDVGITSTDTQYF.

This chain connects TRBV6-1 to TRBJ1-5, with unresolved D. Per germline, CDR1 MNHNS and CDR2 SASEGT. CDR3 length: 15 amino acids. V gave up 0 bases and J gave up 1 base, with 7 bases separating them. The CDR3: CASSEAWASNQPQHF. CDR3 in DNA: TGTGCCAGCAGTGAAGCATGGGCCAGCAATCAGCCCCAGCATTTT.

The genes are TRBV10-3 and TRBJ2-5; 7 positions match TRBD1. V lost 8 bases to trimming and J lost 11 bases; unmatched junction nucleotides: 17. This CDR3 region has 14 residues. CDR1 and CDR2 (germline): ENHRY, SYGVKD. The CDR3 DNA sequence: TGTGCCATCGGCCTATGGGGGACAGACAATGAGCAGTACTTC. Its protein is CAIGLWGTDNEQYF.

In this sample, this clonotype turned up once. The chain uses TRBV7-9 and TRBJ2-7; D remains unclear. Germline V CDR1 and CDR2: SEHNR, FQNEAQ (reference sequence). Between the trimmed V and J ends, which lost 2 bases and 0 bases, there was a span of 11 bases. The CDR3 extends over 15 amino acids. The CDR3, as DNA: TGTGCCAGCAGCTTATTGGCGCTCCGCTCCTACGAGCAGTACTTC. This sequence encodes CASSLLALRSYEQYF.

This sequence joins TRBV27 and TRBJ2-5, with a tentative D call TRBD1 (6 bases). Germline loops: CDR1 MNHEY, CDR2 SMNVEV (reference sequence). V was cut by 1 base and J by 5 bases, with 23 bases left in between. The length of the CDR3 is 18 residues. For the CDR3, the DNA is TGTGCCAGCAGTTTATTCGGACAGAGTCAGGGGAGCACGGAGACCCAGTACTTC. It translates to CASSLFGQSQGSTETQYF.

This clonotype has a handful of counts. V is TRBV2 and J is TRBJ2-5; 13 nucleotides match TRBD2. The junction had 12 bases not matched to a gene; V was cut back by 8 bases and J by 0 bases. This CDR3 comprises 18 residues. CDR1 and CDR2 from the germline V gene are SNHLY and FYNNEI. The CDR3 nucleotides are TGTGCCAGCGGGGGACCGGGACTAGCGGGGCAGTACCAAGAGACCCAGTACTTC. Translated: CASGGPGLAGQYQETQYF.

J is TRBJ2-7 and V is TRBV6-2 or TRBV6-3, with 8 bases aligning to TRBD1. This CDR3 region has 15 residues. Trimming at V came to 5 bases and at J to 2 bases, leaving 8 bases not matched to a gene. Germline V lookup: CDR1 MNHEY, CDR2 SVGEGT. CDR3 amino acids: CASSNGQGTPYEQYF. The CDR3 DNA follows: TGTGCCAGCAGTAACGGACAGGGAACCCCCTACGAGCAGTACTTC.

This clonotype was found a few times. The rearrangement uses TRBV5-1 and TRBJ1-2; D remains ambiguous. CDR1 is SGHRS and CDR2 is YFSETQ in the germline V gene. The CDR3 is made up of 14 amino acids. Trimming removed 0 bases from V and 2 bases from J, with 8 bases in between. The CDR3 spells CASSLDGENYGYTF. For the CDR3, the DNA is TGCGCCAGCAGCTTGGATGGGGAGAACTATGGCTACACCTTC.

The gene calls are TRBV11-2 and TRBJ2-4; no definite D call. The assigned J gene may be wrong: the sequence end matches TRBJ2-7 better. Germline-derived CDR1 and CDR2 are SGHAT and FQNNGV. The CDR3 consists of 13 residues. The CDR3 DNA reads as TGTGCCAGCAGCTTATGGCAGAGATACGAGCAGTACTTC. It is translated as CASSLWQRYEQYF.

This clonotype was detected a few times. This rearrangement joins TRBV5-1 to TRBJ2-3, with unresolved D. Trimming pared 0 bases from V and 6 bases from J, leaving 17 bases between. The germline gives CDR1 SGHRS, CDR2 YFSETQ. This CDR3 has 16 amino acids. The CDR3 protein is CASSLGMDLPLDTQYF. The DNA for the CDR3 is TGCGCCAGCAGCTTGGGAATGGACCTTCCGTTGGATACGCAGTATTTT. Together with reference TRBV5-1 and TRBJ2-3, the CDR3 gives the full variable domain: KAGVTQTPRYLIKTRGQQVTLSCSPISGHRSVSWYQQTPGQGLQFLFEYFSETQRNKGNFPGRFSGRQFSNSRSEMNVSTLELGDSALYLCASSLGMDLPLDTQYFGPGTRLTVL.

This clonotype was detected only once. The CDR3, as DNA: TGTGCCAGTAGTATAGTAAGGCCAGCGGGGCTAGTCGATGAGCAGTTCTTC. Translating it yields CASSIVRPAGLVDEQFF. This chain links TRBV19 with TRBJ2-1, with 7 bases aligning to TRBD2. Germline CDR1 and CDR2: LNHDA and SQIVND (reference sequence). V gave up 1 base and J gave up 8 bases; unmatched junction bases: 14. This CDR3 has 17 amino acids.